This TCR beta chain was obtained from a study of T cells in Graves' hyperthyroidism and ophthalmopathy. Germline assignment: CDR1 MDHEN and CDR2 SYDVKM. CDR3 size: 19 residues. The trim removed 4 bases at V and 0 bases at J, leaving 15 bases unmatched. This clonotype was counted many times. 9 to 10 ml fresh peripheral blood yielded the PBMCs. RNA transcripts provided the source from which TCR beta CDR3 regions were amplified. Initially, a first-round RT-PCR of the TCR CDR3 employed the HTBI primer set. Each CDR3 protein gets one entry after TCRdb re-called the multiplex PCR reads with MiXCR. The data show hundreds of thousands of distinct CDR3 sequences, with approximately 15% seen just once and approximately 25% held by the top ten.

The source material was blood. The chain carries TRBV28 and TRBJ2-1; TRBD2 matches 7 bases. The TCR originated in a woman in her twenties or thirties with Graves' hyperthyroidism. The chain's CDR3 is CASSYQRGGIKTSYNEQFF. The CDR3 DNA follows: TGTGCCAGCAGTTACCAGAGGGGAGGGATAAAAACCTCCTACAATGAGCAGTTCTTC.